The 28 T cell receptor beta chains presented below share a single source sample, sequenced in a study of cytomegalovirus exposure and HLA in healthy donors (TCRdb year 2017). The library was prepared using the immunoSEQ multiplex PCR assay. TCRdb took this table from immuneACCESS and kept in-frame rearrangements with V and J called. Such tables lack part of the clones; where checked against another copy, unresolved V genes explain under half of the gap, and the rest is unexplained. The sample has tens of thousands of clones on record, 96% of them singletons. 2% to 2.5% of the sample is taken by the ten largest. The specimen was PBMCs. The receptors originated from a man younger than 35 in good health and CMV-seronegative.

The chain joins TRBV28 to TRBJ1-6, with D unresolved. The CDR3 spans 14 residues. V lost 6 bases and J lost 1, with 7 bases in between. Germline lookup yields CDR1 MDHEN and CDR2 SYDVKM. As DNA, the CDR3 is TGTGCCAGCAGCTCGGGATCCTATAATTCACCCCTCCACTTT. Translation: CASSSGSYNSPLHF.

This clone appeared a few times. The CDR3: CASNPGQGADEQFF. DNA of the CDR3: TGTGCCAGCAATCCGGGACAGGGGGCGGATGAGCAGTTCTTC. The chain uses TRBV6-1 and TRBJ2-1; 12 bases fit TRBD1. V lost 7 bases to trimming and J lost 8 bases; unmatched junction nucleotides: 6. CDR3 length equals 14 residues. The V gene's germline CDR1 is MNHNS and CDR2 SASEGT.

The V call is TRBV25-1, the J call TRBJ2-1; TRBD1 is a possible D gene (6 bases). Germline values: CDR1 MGHDK, CDR2 SYGVNS. The CDR3 totals 13 residues. Trimming took 3 bases from V and 8 from J, leaving 11 bases between them. In nucleotides, the CDR3 is TGTGCCAGCAGTGATCGACAGGCGGATGAGCAGTTCTTC. Its protein is CASSDRQADEQFF.

The chain recombines TRBV5-6 with TRBJ2-7; D possibly corresponds to TRBD2 (5 bases). The CDR3 is made up of 14 amino acids. The V and J ends lost 3 bases and 6 bases respectively, with 16 bases between them. Per germline, CDR1 SGHDT and CDR2 YYEEEE. In nucleotides, the CDR3 is TGTGCCAGCAGCTGGGGTGCGGGTTATGTCGAGCAGTACTTC. Translation gives CASSWGAGYVEQYF.

V gene TRBV19 combines with J gene TRBJ1-2; 9 bases are a match to TRBD1. After removal of 1 base from V and 5 bases from J, the junction contained 5 bases not matched to a gene. CDR1 and CDR2 (germline): LNHDA, SQIVND (reference sequence). The CDR3 is 15 residues long. CDR3 coding DNA: TGTGCCAGTAGTATAGGGACAGGGGACTTGTATGGCTACACCTTC. It translates to CASSIGTGDLYGYTF.

The V and J genes are TRBV5-5 and TRBJ2-3, with 12 bases aligning to TRBD1. V lost 8 bases and J lost 4; bases outside the gene matches: 8. Germline lookup yields CDR1 SGHKS and CDR2 YYEKEE (reference sequence). This CDR3 has 15 amino acids. CDR3 coding DNA: TGTGCCAGTCTGATGGGACAGGGGGCTGCAGATACGCAGTATTTT. This encodes CASLMGQGAADTQYF.

J is TRBJ1-4 and V is TRBV19; no definite D call. In germline, CDR1 is LNHDA, CDR2 SQIVND (reference sequence). This CDR3 is 14 amino acids long. Trimming pared 5 bases from V and 3 bases from J, leaving 10 bases between. In nucleotides, the CDR3 is TGTGCCAGTAGTGCGATCCTTCCTAATGAAAAACTGTTTTTT. It codes for CASSAILPNEKLFF.

The chain recombines TRBV28 with TRBJ2-1, with 12 bases identical to TRBD2. The CDR3 runs to 14 residues. The trim removed 3 bases at V and 10 bases at J, leaving 4 bases unmatched. Per the germline V gene, CDR1 is MDHEN and CDR2 is SYDVKM. Here the CDR3 reads CASSLTSGRVEQFF. The CDR3 coding sequence is TGTGCCAGCAGTTTGACTAGCGGGAGAGTAGAGCAGTTCTTC.

The chain recombines TRBV6-5 with TRBJ2-5; weak D call: TRBD1 (5 bases). The V gene's germline CDR1 is MNHEY and CDR2 SVGAGI. V shed 2 bases and J shed 2 bases, with 9 bases lying between them. The length of the CDR3 is 14 residues. The DNA of the CDR3 is TGTGCCAGCAGTTACCTGGGGCTACAAGAGACCCAGTACTTC. Its protein product is CASSYLGLQETQYF.

J is TRBJ2-3 and V is TRBV18, with D unclear. In germline, CDR1 is KGHSH, CDR2 LQKENI. The ends were cut back, 3 bases at V and 3 bases at J, with 7 bases in the middle. The CDR3 is 13 residues long. CDR3 nucleotides: TGTGCCAGCTCACCCTCCGGGACAGATACGCAGTATTTT. It specifies CASSPSGTDTQYF.

The table lists this clone with a count of one. CDR3 loop: CASNRETYEQYF. CDR3 bases: TGTGCCAGCAACAGGGAAACCTACGAGCAGTACTTC. The chain joins TRBV2 to TRBJ2-7, with a weak D call TRBD1 (6 bases). Germline V gene sequence: CDR1 SNHLY, CDR2 FYNNEI. V lost 7 bases and J 2 bases, leaving 9 bases between the germline ends. The CDR3 consists of 12 residues.

This chain uses TRBV19 with TRBJ1-5; D remains ambiguous. This CDR3 is built from 17 residues. The V gene lost 1 base and the J gene lost 0 bases, with 13 bases spanning the gap. CDR1 LNHDA and CDR2 SQIVND come from the germline V gene (reference sequence). DNA for the CDR3: TGTGCCAGTAGTATAGTACAGCTTTATAATAGCAATCAGCCCCAGCATTTT. Encoded protein: CASSIVQLYNSNQPQHF.

The genes are TRBV12-5 and TRBJ2-5, with TRBD2 matching 8 bases. CDR1 is LGHNT, CDR2 FRNRAP, per germline. J gave up 3 bases and V 3 bases, and 3 bases lay outside the gene matches. The CDR3 contains 14 residues. The CDR3 reads CASGLTGGEETQYF. In DNA, the CDR3 is TGTGCTAGTGGTTTAACGGGAGGGGAAGAGACCCAGTACTTC.

This clone has just one count. V and J are TRBV5-1 and TRBJ1-2, with D perhaps TRBD1 (6 bases). This CDR3 contains 15 residues. The germline V gene encodes CDR1 SGHRS and CDR2 YFSETQ. Trimming stripped 4 bases from V and 1 base from J, with 14 bases between. CDR3 bases: TGCGCCAGCAGCCCCCAGGGAGGGGGTAACTATGGCTACACCTTC. Residues: CASSPQGGGNYGYTF.

J is TRBJ2-7 and V is TRBV28; the D gene is possibly TRBD1 (5 bases). Germline V lookup: CDR1 MDHEN, CDR2 SYDVKM. V was trimmed by 3 bases and J by 3 bases, leaving 9 bases between them. The CDR3 sequence is 13 residues long. The CDR3 nucleotides read TGTGCCAGCAGTTTCTCAGGGAACTACGAGCAGTACTTC. It encodes CASSFSGNYEQYF.

The rearrangement joins TRBV9 to TRBJ2-1; 11 bases fit TRBD2. The CDR3 covers 18 residues. CDR1 and CDR2 (germline): SGDLS, YYNGEE. J was trimmed by 5 bases and V by 3 bases; bases with no gene match: 13. The CDR3 sequence is CASSGGDSGRGFDNEQFF. The CDR3 region has the DNA TGTGCCAGCAGCGGGGGAGATAGCGGGAGGGGTTTTGACAATGAGCAGTTCTTC.

V usage is TRBV6-5 and J usage is TRBJ2-2, with 8 positions matching TRBD1. The CDR3 extends over 14 amino acids. Germline-derived CDR1 and CDR2 are MNHEY and SVGAGI. V lost 7 bases to trimming and J lost 4 bases; unmatched junction nucleotides: 5. CDR3 loop: CASNGQGRTGELFF. CDR3 nucleotides: TGTGCCAGCAATGGACAGGGTCGCACCGGGGAGCTGTTTTTT.

The V gene is TRBV2, the J gene TRBJ1-1; 7 nucleotides agree with TRBD1. CDR1 SNHLY and CDR2 FYNNEI come from the germline V gene. This CDR3 is built from 13 residues. V was clipped by 1 base and J by 11 bases; unmatched bases: 7. CDR3 in DNA: TGTGCCAGCAGTGAAGAAAGGAGGGGGCTGGCTTTCTTT. Protein product: CASSEERRGLAFF.

This CDR3 reads CATSRDISYEQYF. Here the CDR3 DNA reads TGTGCCACCAGCAGGGACATCTCCTACGAGCAGTACTTC. The chain links TRBV15 to TRBJ2-7; tentative D call: TRBD1 (5 bases). V lost 3 bases, J lost 0 bases, and 6 bases lay in between. Germline lookup yields CDR1 LNHNV and CDR2 YYDKDF (reference sequence). This CDR3 has 13 residues.

The chain recombines TRBV19 with TRBJ1-2, with 8 bases fitting TRBD1. Germline lookup yields CDR1 LNHDA and CDR2 SQIVND (reference sequence). V lost 5 bases to trimming and J lost 4 bases; unmatched junction nucleotides: 6. This CDR3 comprises 14 residues. CDR3 nucleotides: TGTGCCAGTAGTTACCGTGACAGGGGCTATGGCTACACCTTC. It yields the protein CASSYRDRGYGYTF.

The rearrangement joins TRBV6-6 to TRBJ2-7; 10 bases agree with TRBD1. The ends lost 2 bases at V and 3 bases at J; junction bases unmatched: 4. This CDR3 contains 15 residues. Germline lookup yields CDR1 MNHNY and CDR2 SVGAGI (reference sequence). In DNA form, the CDR3 reads TGTGCCAGCAGTTACATAGGGACAGGGGACTACGAGCAGTACTTC. Its translation: CASSYIGTGDYEQYF.

V is TRBV5-5 and J is TRBJ2-1; no definite D call. The CDR3 spans 14 residues. The germline V and J ends were trimmed by 0 bases and 7 bases, with 11 bases remaining between them. Per germline, CDR1 SGHKS and CDR2 YYEKEE (reference sequence). CDR3 coding DNA: TGTGCCAGCAGCTTGGCACAGTACATGAATGAGCAGTTCTTC. It is translated as CASSLAQYMNEQFF.

V gene TRBV18 combines with J gene TRBJ1-1, with D uncertain. V lost 3 bases and J lost 2, with 7 bases in between. CDR1 is KGHSH and CDR2 is LQKENI in the germline V gene. CDR3 size: 13 residues. The CDR3 sequence is CASSPETNTEAFF. The CDR3 nucleotides are TGTGCCAGCTCACCGGAGACTAACACTGAAGCTTTCTTT.

This chain links TRBV6-1 with TRBJ2-7; weak D call: TRBD1 (6 bases). Trimming shortened V by 5 bases and J by 12 bases, and 20 bases separated the two germline ends. In germline, CDR1 is MNHNS, CDR2 SASEGT. This CDR3 has 13 residues. The CDR3 DNA sequence: TGTGCCAGCAGTCCCGGGACACTCCAGAAGGGGTACTTC. Translated, it gives CASSPGTLQKGYF.

V gene TRBV28 combines with J gene TRBJ1-5; 11 nucleotides match TRBD1. CDR1 and CDR2 from the germline V gene are MDHEN and SYDVKM. V lost 6 bases to trimming and J lost 6 bases; unmatched junction nucleotides: 4. The CDR3 covers 14 residues. CDR3 sequence (DNA): TGTGCCAGCAGCCAGGACAGGGGGCGTCAGCCCCAGCATTTT. Translation gives CASSQDRGRQPQHF.

This chain links TRBV2 with TRBJ1-2; D is uncertain. CDR1 is SNHLY, CDR2 FYNNEI, per germline. The ends were cut back, 6 bases at V and 5 bases at J, with 19 bases in the middle. There are 15 residues in the CDR3. As DNA, the CDR3 is TGTGCCAGCAGCTTAGGCCCAGCGGGTCGATATGGCTACACCTTC. Translating it yields CASSLGPAGRYGYTF.

This clone showed up just once. The chain is built from TRBV5-1 and TRBJ1-2, with 7 bases lining up with TRBD1. V dropped 2 bases and J dropped 7; count of bases not matched to a gene: 8. This CDR3 comprises 14 residues. The germline CDR1 and CDR2 sequences are SGHRS and YFSETQ. CDR3 loop: CASSFQGGKGGYTF. The CDR3, as DNA: TGCGCCAGCAGCTTCCAGGGGGGAAAGGGTGGCTACACCTTC.

DNA of the CDR3: TGTGCCAGTAGTATACCCCCGGGAATGGGCTATGGCTACACCTTC. Protein: CASSIPPGMGYGYTF. The V gene is TRBV19, the J gene TRBJ1-2; no definite D call. V was clipped by 2 bases and J by 4 bases, with 14 bases between them. The germline V gene has CDR1 LNHDA and CDR2 SQIVND (reference sequence). The CDR3 covers 15 residues.